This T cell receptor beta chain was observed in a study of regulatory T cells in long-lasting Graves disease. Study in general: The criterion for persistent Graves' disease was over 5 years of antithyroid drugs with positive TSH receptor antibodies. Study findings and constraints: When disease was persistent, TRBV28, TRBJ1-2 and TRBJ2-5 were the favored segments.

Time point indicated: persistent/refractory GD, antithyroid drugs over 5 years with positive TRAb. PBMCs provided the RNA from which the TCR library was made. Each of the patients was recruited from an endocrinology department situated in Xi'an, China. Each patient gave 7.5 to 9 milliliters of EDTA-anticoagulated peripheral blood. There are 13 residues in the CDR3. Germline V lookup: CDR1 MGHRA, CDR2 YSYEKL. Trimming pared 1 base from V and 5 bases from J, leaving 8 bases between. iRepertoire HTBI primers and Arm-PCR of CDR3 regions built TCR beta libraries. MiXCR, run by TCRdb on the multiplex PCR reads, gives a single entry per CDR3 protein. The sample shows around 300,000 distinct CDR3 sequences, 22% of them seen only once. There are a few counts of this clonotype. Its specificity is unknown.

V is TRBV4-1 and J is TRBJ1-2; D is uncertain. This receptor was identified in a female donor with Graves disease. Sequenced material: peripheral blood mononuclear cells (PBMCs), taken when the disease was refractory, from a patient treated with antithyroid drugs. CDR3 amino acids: CASSQGSGYGYTF. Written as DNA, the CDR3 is TGCGCCAGCAGCCAAGGGTCCGGGTATGGCTACACCTTC.